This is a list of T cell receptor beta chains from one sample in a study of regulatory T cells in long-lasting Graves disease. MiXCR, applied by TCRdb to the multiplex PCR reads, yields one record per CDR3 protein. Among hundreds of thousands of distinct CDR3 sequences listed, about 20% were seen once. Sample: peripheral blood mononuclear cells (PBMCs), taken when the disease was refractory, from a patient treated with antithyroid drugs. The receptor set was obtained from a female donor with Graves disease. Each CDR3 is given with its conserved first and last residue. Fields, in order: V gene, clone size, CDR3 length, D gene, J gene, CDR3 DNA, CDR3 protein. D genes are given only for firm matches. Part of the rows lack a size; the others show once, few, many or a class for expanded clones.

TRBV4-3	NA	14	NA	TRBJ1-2	TGCGCCAGCAGCCGGACGGTCGCTAACTATGGCTACACCTTC	CASSRTVANYGYTF
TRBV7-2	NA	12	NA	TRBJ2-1	TGTGCCAGCAGCCCCTCATACAATGAGCAGTTCTTC	CASSPSYNEQFF
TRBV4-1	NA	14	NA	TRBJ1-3	TGCGCCAGCGGATGGGGAAGGGAAGGAAACACCATATATTTT	CASGWGREGNTIYF
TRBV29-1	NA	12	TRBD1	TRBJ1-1	TGCAGCGCCAACAGGGGAGGCACTGAAGCTTTCTTT	CSANRGGTEAFF
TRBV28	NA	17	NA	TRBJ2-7	TGTGCCAGCAGTTTATCCAACCCCGAATCCCAGGGATACGAGCAGTACTTC	CASSLSNPESQGYEQYF
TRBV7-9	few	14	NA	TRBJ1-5	TGTGCCAGCAGCGATAACGGGAGCAATCAGCCCCAGCATTTT	CASSDNGSNQPQHF
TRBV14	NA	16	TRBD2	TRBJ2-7	TGTGCCAGCAGCCCCGAGGGGCACGGGGGGTCCTACGAGCAGTACTTC	CASSPEGHGGSYEQYF
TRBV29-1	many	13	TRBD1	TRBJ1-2	TGCAGCGTTGAAGTTGGAGGGGGCGATGGCTACACCTTC	CSVEVGGGDGYTF
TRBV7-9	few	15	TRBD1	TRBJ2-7	TGTGCCAGCAGTCACAGGGACAGGGGCTCCTACGAGCAGTACTTC	CASSHRDRGSYEQYF
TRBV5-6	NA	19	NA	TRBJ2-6	TGTGCCAGCAGCTTGTCTATCAGGGAACTTCTCTCTGGGGCCAACGTCCTGACTTTC	CASSLSIRELLSGANVLTF
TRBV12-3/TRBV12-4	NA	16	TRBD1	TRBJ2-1	TGTGCCAGCGCAGGGGGTTTAAGGGGCTCCTACAATGAGCAGTTCTTC	CASAGGLRGSYNEQFF
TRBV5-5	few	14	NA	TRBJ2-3	TGTGCCAGCAGCCCTGGACTAATGAAAGATACGCAGTATTTT	CASSPGLMKDTQYF
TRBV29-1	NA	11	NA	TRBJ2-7	TGCAGCGTTGAAAAACGGTACGAGCAGTACTTC	CSVEKRYEQYF
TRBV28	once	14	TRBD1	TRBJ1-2	TGTGCCAGCAGTCCCTCAGGGGGCAGCTATGGCTACACCTTC	CASSPSGGSYGYTF
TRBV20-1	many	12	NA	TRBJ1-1	TGCAGTGCTAGCGACGCGAACACTGAAGCTTTCTTT	CSASDANTEAFF
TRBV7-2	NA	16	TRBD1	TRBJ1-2	TGTGCCAGCAGCCCAGCGGGACAGCAAAGGAACTATGGCTACACCTTC	CASSPAGQQRNYGYTF
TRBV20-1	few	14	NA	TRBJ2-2	TGCAGTGCTAGTCCAGCCTTGGGCACCGGGGAGCTGTTTTTT	CSASPALGTGELFF
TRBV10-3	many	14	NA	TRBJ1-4	TGTGCCATCAGGGCGGCGGGAACTAATGAAAAACTGTTTTTT	CAIRAAGTNEKLFF